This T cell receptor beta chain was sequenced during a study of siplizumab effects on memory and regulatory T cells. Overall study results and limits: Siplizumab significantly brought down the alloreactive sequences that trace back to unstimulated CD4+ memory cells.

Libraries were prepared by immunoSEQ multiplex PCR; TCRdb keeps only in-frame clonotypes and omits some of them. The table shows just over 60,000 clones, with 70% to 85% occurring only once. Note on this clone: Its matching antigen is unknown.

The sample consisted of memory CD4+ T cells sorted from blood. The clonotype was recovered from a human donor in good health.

The CDR3 is CASSSRNRGWGEQYF. Written as DNA, the CDR3 is TGTGCCAGCAGCTCGCGAAACAGGGGCTGGGGCGAGCAGTACTTC. The chain uses TRBV5-4 and TRBJ2-7; 7 bases agree with TRBD1. The CDR3 sequence is 15 residues long. Germline V CDR1 and CDR2: SGHNT, YYREEE (reference sequence). The trim removed 3 bases at V and 6 bases at J, leaving 12 bases unmatched.